Presented here are 20 T cell receptor beta chains from one specimen sequenced in a study of metastatic and nonmetastatic thyroid tumors. Through MiXCR, TCRdb re-clonotyped the PCR reads. Among about 8,000 clones, less than 35% were seen once, and the ten largest hold 35% to 50%. No treatment of any kind had been given to any patient before thyroid surgery. The specimen sequenced was tumor tissue. The receptors derive from a male donor with papillary thyroid cancer or a benign thyroid nodule (not recorded which). Some clones in this sample may be carry-over from other donors' samples.

This clone was seen a handful of times. The V and J genes are TRBV19 and TRBJ1-5, with D unresolved. Germline V lookup: CDR1 LNHDA, CDR2 SQIVND (reference sequence). The CDR3 is made up of 12 amino acids. Trimming shortened V by 3 bases and J by 9 bases, and 9 bases separated the two germline ends. The CDR3 here is CASSISIGPQHF. DNA of the CDR3: TGTGCCAGTAGTATTTCGATCGGGCCCCAGCATTTT.

As to this clone: At one boundary the junction diverges from the germline segment, which might be a read error. The rearrangement uses TRBV6-4 and TRBJ2-1; D is tentatively TRBD1 or TRBD2 (5 bases each). This CDR3 contains 17 residues. CDR1 and CDR2 from the germline V gene are MRHNA and SNTAGT. Here the CDR3 DNA reads TGTGCCAGCGGTGAAGGACTGGGGCTAGGTCCTCGCAATGAGCAGTTCTTC. Its protein is CASGEGLGLGPRNEQFF.

This clone was detected only a few times. This rearrangement joins TRBV6-1 to TRBJ2-2; no clear D gene. The V gene's germline CDR1 is MNHNS and CDR2 SASEGT. This CDR3 region has 14 residues. V was trimmed by 6 bases and J by 11 bases, leaving 19 bases between them. In nucleotides, the CDR3 is TGTGCCAGCAGCCCGAGGCCGAACACCTGCGAGCTGTTTTTT. Translated: CASSPRPNTCELFF.

The sample holds a few counts of this clone. V is TRBV28 and J is TRBJ2-1, with TRBD2 matching 8 bases. With 4 bases clipped from V and 3 bases from J, the junction kept 11 bases outside the gene matches. Germline CDR1 and CDR2: MDHEN and SYDVKM. The CDR3 length is 17 residues. The CDR3 nucleotides read TGTGCCAGCAGTTCGAACCAAGCGGGAGAAATCTACAATGAGCAGTTCTTC. Protein: CASSSNQAGEIYNEQFF.

V usage is TRBV6-1 and J usage is TRBJ2-7, with a possible D match to TRBD1 (5 bases). The V end was cut by 6 bases, the J end by 7 bases, with 16 bases between. This CDR3 spans 13 amino acids. Germline V gives CDR1 MNHNS, CDR2 SASEGT. The CDR3 spells CASRAPNKGEQYF. CDR3 DNA: TGTGCCAGCAGGGCACCCAATAAGGGGGAGCAGTACTTC.

This rearrangement joins TRBV28 to TRBJ1-1, with D maybe TRBD1 (6 bases). This CDR3 is built from 17 residues. Germline V lookup: CDR1 MDHEN, CDR2 SYDVKM. V was cut by 3 bases and J by 0 bases, with 17 bases left in between. Here the CDR3 DNA reads TGTGCCAGCAGTTTGGGGGGTGACAGGTTTATGAACACTGAAGCTTTCTTT. Translation gives CASSLGGDRFMNTEAFF.

The chain's CDR3 is CRGGQGAEQFF. The CDR3 DNA reads TGCAGGGGGGGACAGGGCGCTGAGCAGTTCTTC. This chain links TRBV20-1 with TRBJ2-1, with 9 positions matching TRBD1. This CDR3 spans 11 amino acids. The germline CDR1 and CDR2 sequences are DFQATT and SNEGSKA (reference sequence).

The table lists this clone with a few counts. J is TRBJ1-6 and V is TRBV6-2 or TRBV6-3; 9 bases match TRBD1. The CDR3 loop spans 15 amino acids. The germline V gene encodes CDR1 MNHEY and CDR2 SVGEGT. The V segment lost 0 bases and the J segment 7 bases; nucleotides outside the gene matches: 1. CDR3 nucleotide sequence: TGTGCCAGCAGTTACTCGACAGGGGGAAATTCACCCCTCCACTTT. As protein: CASSYSTGGNSPLHF.

The table lists this clone with a few counts. The V gene is TRBV19, the J gene TRBJ1-5; TRBD1 agrees at 12 bases. The germline CDR1 and CDR2 sequences are LNHDA and SQIVND (reference sequence). The CDR3 loop spans 17 amino acids. V trimming: 5 bases; J trimming: 5 bases; junction bases outside the gene matches: 10. In nucleotides, the CDR3 is TGTGCCAGTAGTGGCCATCCGGGACAGGGGGCCGATCAGCCCCAGCATTTT. Protein: CASSGHPGQGADQPQHF.

This clone was counted between two and nine times. The V gene is TRBV28, the J gene TRBJ2-7; the D is unclear. The CDR3 contains 13 residues. V was cut by 2 bases and J by 4 bases, with 9 bases left in between. The germline gives CDR1 MDHEN, CDR2 SYDVKM. The CDR3 DNA reads TGTGCCAGCAGTTTAGGGGTACTTTACGAGCAGTACTTC. This gives the protein CASSLGVLYEQYF. Full variable domain (remainder filled in from reference TRBV28 and TRBJ2-7): DVKVTQSSRYLVKRTGEKVFLECVQDMDHENMFWYRQDPGLGLRLIYFSYDVKMKEKGDIPEGYSVSREKKERFSLILESASTNQTSMYLCASSLGVLYEQYFGPGTRLTVT.

CDR3 protein: CASSTRDEQFF. DNA of the CDR3: TGTGCCAGCAGTACCAGGGATGAGCAGTTCTTC. V and J are TRBV2 and TRBJ2-1, with D possibly being TRBD1 (5 bases). V dropped 5 bases and J dropped 8 bases, with 7 bases sitting between them. CDR1 and CDR2 (germline): SNHLY, FYNNEI. This CDR3 comprises 11 residues.

By share of the sample, this clone is large. The V and J genes are TRBV12-3 or TRBV12-4 and TRBJ2-7; 8 nucleotides line up with TRBD2. The V and J ends lost 7 bases and 5 bases, in that order; junction bases with no gene match: 16. The CDR3 length is 16 residues. CDR3: CASTSAWAGGPNEQYF. The DNA for the CDR3 is TGTGCCAGCACCTCCGCGTGGGCGGGAGGCCCGAACGAGCAGTACTTC.

This clone came up a few times. This chain links TRBV6-2 or TRBV6-3 with TRBJ1-6; D not certain. V lost 7 bases and J lost 8, with 9 bases in between. The length of the CDR3 is 12 residues. CDR1 and CDR2 from the germline V gene are MNHEY and SVGEGT. The CDR3 loop is CASNPPYSPLHF. DNA for the CDR3: TGTGCCAGCAACCCCCCGTATTCACCCCTCCACTTT.

This clone is large by share. The chain recombines TRBV19 with TRBJ1-1, with D perhaps matching TRBD1 (5 bases). Germline values: CDR1 LNHDA, CDR2 SQIVND (reference sequence). The CDR3 sequence is 17 residues long. Trimming left V 7 bases short and J 0 bases short, with 21 bases between. The CDR3 sequence is CASTPGEGRRLNTEAFF. Written as DNA, the CDR3 is TGTGCCAGTACCCCCGGGGAGGGGAGGAGATTGAACACTGAAGCTTTCTTT.

This clone is categorized as medium-sized. The chain joins TRBV9 to TRBJ1-2, with D possibly TRBD1 on 5 matching bases. The CDR3 runs 14 residues. V shed 2 bases and J shed 8 bases, with 16 bases lying between them. The germline V gene encodes CDR1 SGDLS and CDR2 YYNGEE. CDR3 in amino acids: CASSVIQETMGYTF. The CDR3 DNA is TGTGCCAGCAGCGTTATACAGGAGACCATGGGCTACACCTTC.

With respect to this clone: Mismatch with germline at one junction end may stem from a read error. The gene calls are TRBV28 and TRBJ2-3, with D possibly TRBD2 on 5 matching bases. Germline CDR1 MDHEN, CDR2 SYDVKM. The CDR3 sequence is 12 residues long. In DNA, the CDR3 is TGTGCCAGCAGTTCTACCGGGATTCGAGCGGATTTT. It specifies CASSSTGIRADF.

V and J are TRBV5-1 and TRBJ2-7; D is possibly TRBD1 (5 bases). The germline V gene encodes CDR1 SGHRS and CDR2 YFSETQ. The CDR3 has 13 amino acids. V was shortened by 1 base and J by 3 bases, with 8 bases between the two germline ends. CDR3 nucleotide sequence: TGCGCCAGCAGCTTGTTAGGGGACTACGAGCAGTACTTC. Translation gives CASSLLGDYEQYF.

The rearrangement links TRBV12-3 or TRBV12-4 to TRBJ2-3; TRBD2 matches 10 bases. This CDR3 is 16 amino acids long. Losses at the gene ends were 6 bases for V and 2 bases for J; bases not matched to a gene: 8. The DNA for the CDR3 is TGTGCCAGCAGCCCTGAAGCGGGGGGGTTCACAGATACGCAGTATTTT. This encodes CASSPEAGGFTDTQYF.

The CDR3 DNA reads TGCGCCAGCAGCGATACTAACTATGGCTACACCTTC. This translates into CASSDTNYGYTF. The V call is TRBV10-1, the J call TRBJ1-2; D is unresolved. V was pared by 6 bases and J by 0 bases, with 5 bases between. The germline V gene encodes CDR1 WNHNN and CDR2 SYGVQD (reference sequence). The CDR3 is made up of 12 amino acids.

This clone was counted between two and nine times. The chain recombines TRBV27 with TRBJ2-7, with 9 bases aligning to TRBD2. Trimming cost V 6 bases and J 5 bases; bases outside gene matches: 8. Per the germline V gene, CDR1 is MNHEY and CDR2 is SMNVEV (reference sequence). The CDR3 consists of 14 residues. The CDR3 DNA follows: TGTGCCAGCAGCCTCGTCTCTAGCGGGAACGAGCAGTACTTC. Protein: CASSLVSSGNEQYF.